This TCR beta chain originates from a study of a mutant IDH1 vaccine in newly diagnosed glioma. The assay was immunoSEQ multiplex PCR, and TCRdb's table has in-frame clones only and misses some. The table includes about 23,000 clones, about 89% detected once. Stated time point: baseline, week 1 (first vaccination visit). Treatment in this sample: pre-vaccination baseline after standard-of-care therapy. The sequencing used PBMCs, collected from a glioma patient treated with radiotherapy, temozolomide or both. The receptor's source is a man aged 25 to 45 with glioma.

The CDR3 loop reads CASSATSGGGYEQYF. The DNA of the CDR3 is TGTGCCAGCAGCGCCACTAGCGGAGGGGGATACGAGCAGTACTTC. The V call is TRBV7-2, the J call TRBJ2-7; 8 bases map to TRBD2. The CDR3 sequence is 15 residues long. The germline gives CDR1 SGHTA, CDR2 FQGNSA. Germline trimming cut 5 bases from V and 4 bases from J; bases unmatched to any gene: 10.